This entry lists 7 T cell receptor beta chains sequenced from one sample in a study of blood T cells in healthy people across ages. For the second PCR, which ran for roughly 7 to 11 cycles, a sample-barcoded 5' primer and a J-beta primer mix were used. TCRdb ran MiXCR on the 5' RACE reads and lists one entry per CDR3 protein. The table includes 450,000 to 700,000 distinct CDR3 sequences, about 26% detected once. Material: blood. The receptors here all came from a woman aged 70-85 years in good health.

This clonotype was seen ten or more times. Sequence at one end of the junction differs from germline and may be a read error. This rearrangement joins TRBV7-9 to TRBJ2-5; D is uncertain. CDR1 is SEHNR and CDR2 is FQNEAQ in the germline V gene (reference sequence). The CDR3 has 12 amino acids. CDR3 region: CASSLARTPRDF. The CDR3 DNA sequence: TGTGCCAGCAGCTTAGCGCGCACCCCTAGGGACTTC.

V gene TRBV29-1 combines with J gene TRBJ2-2; 11 positions match TRBD2. Germline loops: CDR1 SQVTM, CDR2 ANQGSEA. V was pared by 7 bases and J by 5 bases, with 6 bases of the junction left unmatched. The CDR3 has 14 amino acids. CDR3 sequence reads: CSGIAGGHTGELFF. The CDR3 DNA reads TGCAGCGGTATAGCGGGGGGGCATACCGGGGAGCTGTTTTTT.

The table lists this clonotype with a few counts. The chain combines TRBV19 with TRBJ1-2; no clear D gene. V was shortened by 1 base and J by 0 bases, with 3 bases between the two germline ends. The CDR3 loop spans 13 amino acids. Germline V gives CDR1 LNHDA, CDR2 SQIVND (reference sequence). CDR3 sequence (DNA): TGTGCCAGTAGTATAGTAGCTAACTATGGCTACACCTTC. Translated: CASSIVANYGYTF.

This clonotype was found a few times. The chain joins TRBV3-1 to TRBJ2-5, with 9 bases fitting TRBD2. The trim removed 2 bases at V and 2 bases at J, leaving 6 bases unmatched. This CDR3 spans 16 amino acids. Looked up from germline, CDR1 is LGHDT and CDR2 is YNNKEL (reference sequence). CDR3 coding DNA: TGTGCCAGCAGCCAATACGGCGGGGGGGCTCAAGAGACCCAGTACTTC. Protein product: CASSQYGGGAQETQYF.

There are a few counts of this clonotype. The J gene is TRBJ2-1, the V gene TRBV6-4, with 8 bases matching TRBD2. V shed 4 bases and J 9 bases; nucleotides not matched to a gene: 5. The V gene's germline CDR1 is MRHNA and CDR2 SNTAGT. CDR3 size: 13 residues. The CDR3 coding sequence is TGTGCCAGCAGTGTCCTCGGGGGGGCTGAGCAGTTCTTC. Protein: CASSVLGGAEQFF.

With respect to this clonotype: The junction departs from the called germline gene at one end, perhaps through a read error. The chain is built from TRBV6-2 or TRBV6-3 and TRBJ2-1, with 9 bases identical to TRBD1. The CDR3 runs to 13 residues. Germline assignment: CDR1 MNHEY and CDR2 SVGEGT. CDR3 nucleotide sequence: TGTGCCAGCGGCACAGGGGGCTACAATGAGCAGCTCTTC. Translated, it gives CASGTGGYNEQLF.

The table lists this clonotype with a count of one. The CDR3, as DNA: TGTGCCAGCAGCGCGGAGGACAGGGAGGGATCGGCTTCACCCCTCCACTTT. This gives the protein CASSAEDREGSASPLHF. The chain links TRBV9 to TRBJ1-6, with TRBD1 matching over 8 bases. Germline values: CDR1 SGDLS, CDR2 YYNGEE. The CDR3 length is 17 residues. J was trimmed by 9 bases and V by 3 bases; bases with no gene match: 14. The complete variable domain, with remaining parts taken from reference TRBV9 and TRBJ1-6, reads DSGVTQTPKHLITATGQRVTLRCSPRSGDLSVYWYQQSLDQGLQFLIQYYNGEERAKGNILERFSAQQFPDLHSELNLSSLELGDSALYFCASSAEDREGSASPLHFGNGTRLTVT.